The 29 T cell receptor beta chains below were found in one sample sequenced in a study of patients and donors after allogeneic stem cell transplantation. In TCRdb, the RT-PCR reads were re-called with MiXCR into one record per CDR3 protein. The sample contains a few hundred thousand distinct CDR3 sequences, 13% to 15% of which appear only once. Material: blood, either unsorted or a sorted T cell fraction (not recorded which). The source is a human donor who was either an allogeneic HSCT recipient or a stem cell or donor lymphocyte infusion donor (not recorded which). It is not recorded whose cells these are; they may come from a transplant donor.

This clonotype showed up many times. The V and J genes are TRBV20-1 and TRBJ2-5, with 9 bases matching TRBD2. Germline CDR1 DFQATT, CDR2 SNEGSKA (reference sequence). The trim removed 2 bases at V and 4 bases at J, leaving 17 bases unmatched. The CDR3 loop spans 18 amino acids. CDR3 in DNA: TGCAGTGCTAGACCGACGGGGGCGGGGGGGCGAAGTATAGAGACCCAGTACTTC. This gives the protein CSARPTGAGGRSIETQYF.

The J gene is TRBJ2-2, the V gene TRBV29-1; 10 bases agree with TRBD2. V shed 3 bases and J 3 bases; nucleotides not matched to a gene: 4. Germline values: CDR1 SQVTM, CDR2 ANQGSEA. The length of the CDR3 is 15 residues. CDR3 DNA sequence: TGCAGCGTTGATGGACTAGCGGTCCACACCGGGGAGCTGTTTTTT. This translates into CSVDGLAVHTGELFF.

The gene calls are TRBV6-5 and TRBJ2-3; D is unclear. V dropped 0 bases and J dropped 5 bases, with 12 bases sitting between them. Germline assignment: CDR1 MNHEY and CDR2 SVGAGI. The CDR3 covers 15 residues. CDR3 loop: CASSYSGSLRDTQYF. DNA for the CDR3: TGTGCCAGCAGTTACTCGGGATCGTTAAGAGATACGCAGTATTTT.

This clonotype was seen at least ten times. This rearrangement joins TRBV6-4 to TRBJ2-2; 8 bases are a match to TRBD2. V lost 5 bases, J lost 7 bases, and 6 bases stayed unmatched. This CDR3 is built from 14 residues. CDR1 and CDR2 (germline): MRHNA, SNTAGT. The CDR3 coding sequence is TGTGCCAGCAGTAACCTAGCGGGCGTCGGGGAGCTGTTTTTT. This sequence encodes CASSNLAGVGELFF.

This clonotype showed up many times. The rearrangement joins TRBV4-1 to TRBJ2-5, with D possibly being TRBD1 or TRBD2 (6 bases each). Deletions cut 2 bases from V and 4 bases from J, with 14 bases between. The CDR3 is 15 residues long. CDR1 is MGHRA, CDR2 YSYEKL, per germline. CDR3 nucleotide sequence: TGCGCCAGCAGCCAACAAGGTCCGGGGGCAGAGACCCAGTACTTC. Encoded protein: CASSQQGPGAETQYF.

This clonotype has a handful of counts. The chain carries TRBV4-1 and TRBJ2-7; the match to TRBD2 covers 7 bases. The CDR3 loop spans 15 amino acids. The J segment lost 2 bases and the V segment lost 3 bases, leaving 7 bases of the junction unmatched. The V gene's germline CDR1 is MGHRA and CDR2 YSYEKL. The CDR3 is CASSQDPGLAYEQYF. CDR3 in DNA: TGCGCCAGCAGCCAGGACCCTGGACTAGCCTACGAGCAGTACTTC.

V usage is TRBV7-9 and J usage is TRBJ1-1, with unresolved D. From germline, CDR1 is SEHNR and CDR2 FQNEAQ (reference sequence). This CDR3 region has 14 residues. Trimming cost V 4 bases and J 4 bases, with 13 bases left between them. As DNA, the CDR3 is TGTGCCAGCAGCTCTGACACCGGGTTCACTGAAGCTTTCTTT. Its protein product is CASSSDTGFTEAFF.

This clonotype was counted at least ten times. This chain uses TRBV25-1 with TRBJ1-5; D unclear. Trimming left V 4 bases short and J 1 base short, with 8 bases between. The CDR3 spans 14 residues. Looked up from germline, CDR1 is MGHDK and CDR2 is SYGVNS. The CDR3: CASSGPDSNQPQHF. In nucleotides, the CDR3 is TGTGCCAGCAGTGGACCCGACAGCAATCAGCCCCAGCATTTT. Drawing the rest from reference TRBV25-1 and TRBJ1-5, the complete variable domain is EADIYQTPRYLVIGTGKKITLECSQTMGHDKMYWYQQDPGMELHLIHYSYGVNSTEKGDLSSESTVSRIRTEHFPLTLESARPSHTSQYLCASSGPDSNQPQHFGDGTRLSIL.

This clonotype has only a few counts. The chain uses TRBV12-3 or TRBV12-4 and TRBJ2-3; the match to TRBD1 covers 10 bases. The V and J ends lost 5 bases and 7 bases, in that order; junction bases with no gene match: 9. The CDR3 extends over 15 amino acids. CDR3 residues: CASSLTGGGGNTQYF. In DNA, the CDR3 is TGTGCCAGCAGTCTGACAGGGGGCGGAGGAAATACGCAGTATTTT.

The sample holds many counts of this clonotype. J is TRBJ1-1 and V is TRBV18; 7 nucleotides match TRBD1. The CDR3 sequence is 12 residues long. Germline V gene data show CDR1 as KGHSH and CDR2 as LQKENI. V trimming: 8 bases; J trimming: 8 bases; junction bases outside the gene matches: 8. The CDR3, as DNA: TGTGCCAGCCGCACAGGGGAAAGGGAAGCTTTCTTT. Its protein is CASRTGEREAFF.

The V gene is TRBV7-2, the J gene TRBJ1-3; 8 nucleotides agree with TRBD1. The CDR3 contains 14 residues. The V gene end was trimmed by 2 bases and the J gene end by 14 bases; junction bases not matched to a gene: 11. CDR1 is SGHTA, CDR2 FQGNSA, per germline. For the CDR3, the DNA is TGTGCCAGCAGCTTACGGCGACAGGGGTTTCCCTTATATTTT. Protein product: CASSLRRQGFPLYF.

Many counts were recorded for this clonotype. The chain has TRBV7-2 and TRBJ2-1; tentatively, D is TRBD1 or TRBD2 (5 bases each). CDR3 size: 14 residues. Between the trimmed V and J ends, which lost 4 bases and 3 bases, there was a span of 10 bases. Germline V lookup: CDR1 SGHTA, CDR2 FQGNSA. The CDR3 DNA is TGTGCCAGCAGCTCCCGGGGCGGCTACAATGAGCAGTTCTTC. Translated: CASSSRGGYNEQFF.

V usage is TRBV6-1 and J usage is TRBJ1-1, with TRBD1 matching over 7 bases. The CDR3 spans 16 residues. The J segment lost 0 bases and the V segment lost 5 bases, leaving 9 bases of the junction unmatched. The germline CDR1 and CDR2 sequences are MNHNS and SASEGT. The CDR3 here is CASSQRTGIMNTEAFF. DNA of the CDR3: TGTGCCAGCAGTCAGAGGACAGGAATCATGAACACTGAAGCTTTCTTT.

The CDR3 sequence is CASSRPGDNEQFF. CDR3 DNA: TGTGCCAGCAGTCGCCCGGGCGACAATGAGCAGTTCTTC. This chain uses TRBV4-2 with TRBJ2-1; D gene unclear. V was pared by 6 bases and J by 5 bases, with 11 bases between. The CDR3 has 13 residues. Looked up from germline, CDR1 is LGHNA and CDR2 is YNFKEQ.

The DNA for the CDR3 is TGTGCCAGCTCACCTAAGACTGAAGCTTTCTTT. This sequence encodes CASSPKTEAFF. This chain uses TRBV18 with TRBJ1-1; no reliable D call. This CDR3 contains 11 residues. Germline CDR1 is KGHSH and CDR2 is LQKENI. Between the trimmed V and J ends, which lost 3 bases and 5 bases, there was a span of 4 bases.

The rearrangement uses TRBV2 and TRBJ2-7; no clear D gene. Looked up from germline, CDR1 is SNHLY and CDR2 is FYNNEI. Between the trimmed V and J ends, which lost 4 bases and 3 bases, there was a span of 10 bases. This CDR3 is 13 amino acids long. CDR3: CASSARMNYEQYF. CDR3 nucleotide sequence: TGTGCCAGCAGTGCCCGGATGAACTACGAGCAGTACTTC. The whole variable domain, remainder taken from reference TRBV2 and TRBJ2-7, is EPEVTQTPSHQVTQMGQEVILRCVPISNHLYFYWYRQILGQKVEFLVSFYNNEISEKSEIFDDQFSVERPDGSNFTLKIRSTKLEDSAMYFCASSARMNYEQYFGPGTRLTVT.

This clonotype was seen a handful of times. V is TRBV20-1 and J is TRBJ1-2; tentative D call: TRBD1 (5 bases). This CDR3 has 13 residues. The V gene's germline CDR1 is DFQATT and CDR2 SNEGSKA (reference sequence). The V end lost 0 bases, the J end lost 1 base, and 6 bases lay between the germline ends. Here the CDR3 DNA reads TGCAGTGCTAGAGAGGGGGGTAACTATGGCTACACCTTC. Its protein product is CSAREGGNYGYTF.

There are a few counts of this clonotype. CDR3 residues: CASSRPGQGRGYTF. CDR3 bases: TGTGCCAGCAGCAGACCGGGACAGGGGAGGGGCTACACCTTC. The chain uses TRBV7-2 and TRBJ1-2; the match to TRBD1 covers 10 bases. In germline, CDR1 is SGHTA, CDR2 FQGNSA. This CDR3 region has 14 residues. V lost 5 bases to trimming and J lost 8 bases; unmatched junction nucleotides: 8.

The DNA for the CDR3 is TGTGCCAGCACCCTACAGGGTAACTATGGCTACACCTTC. Encoded protein: CASTLQGNYGYTF. The chain combines TRBV12-3 or TRBV12-4 with TRBJ1-2; D is perhaps TRBD1 (6 bases). The CDR3 sequence is 13 residues long. V lost 7 bases, J lost 1 base, and 10 bases lay in between.

This clonotype was seen at least ten times. The chain has TRBV7-2 and TRBJ2-1, with D possibly matching TRBD1 (5 bases). Between the trimmed V and J ends, which lost 1 base and 13 bases, there was a span of 11 bases. There are 12 residues in the CDR3. Germline CDR1 SGHTA, CDR2 FQGNSA. The CDR3 region is CASSLDLQGQFF. CDR3 DNA: TGTGCCAGCAGCTTAGATCTGCAGGGACAGTTCTTC.

This clonotype was counted many times. The V call is TRBV5-5, the J call TRBJ2-1; D tentatively fits TRBD1 or TRBD2 (5 bases each). Germline V lookup: CDR1 SGHKS, CDR2 YYEKEE (reference sequence). V lost 0 bases and J lost 4, with 8 bases in between. The CDR3 runs 14 residues. As DNA, the CDR3 is TGTGCCAGCAGCTTGGGGGGGAGATACAATGAGCAGTTCTTC. It is translated as CASSLGGRYNEQFF. The whole variable domain, filled in from reference TRBV5-5 and TRBJ2-1, reads DAGVTQSPTHLIKTRGQQVTLRCSPISGHKSVSWYQQVLGQGPQFIFQYYEKEERGRGNFPDRFSARQFPNYSSELNVNALLLGDSALYLCASSLGGRYNEQFFGPGTRLTVL.

The rearrangement links TRBV7-2 to TRBJ1-3, with a possible D match to TRBD1 (5 bases). The ends were cut back, 4 bases at V and 3 bases at J, with 13 bases in the middle. CDR3 length: 15 residues. CDR1 and CDR2 from the germline V gene are SGHTA and FQGNSA. The CDR3 sequence: CASSSRDGLGNTIYF. The DNA of the CDR3 is TGTGCCAGCAGCTCCCGGGACGGGCTTGGAAACACCATATATTTT.

This clonotype was counted a few times. V usage is TRBV3-1 and J usage is TRBJ2-7; no clear D gene. CDR3 length: 13 amino acids. CDR1 is LGHDT and CDR2 is YNNKEL in the germline V gene (reference sequence). The V end lost 1 base, the J end lost 3 bases, and 7 bases lay between the germline ends. CDR3 residues: CASSQGQNYEQYF. Here the CDR3 DNA reads TGTGCCAGCAGCCAAGGGCAGAACTACGAGCAGTACTTC.

This chain links TRBV5-6 with TRBJ2-7, with D maybe TRBD1 (6 bases). The length of the CDR3 is 12 residues. V lost 1 base to trimming and J lost 6 bases, with 8 bases between them. Germline V gene sequence: CDR1 SGHDT, CDR2 YYEEEE. The CDR3 here is CASSLNRAEQYF. The CDR3 nucleotides read TGTGCCAGCAGCTTGAACAGGGCCGAGCAGTACTTC.

The chain links TRBV9 to TRBJ2-2, with TRBD2 identical over 11 bases. The CDR3 is made up of 16 amino acids. CDR1 SGDLS and CDR2 YYNGEE come from the germline V gene. V shed 4 bases, J shed 1 base, and the junction held 3 bases outside the gene matches. The CDR3 nucleotides read TGTGCCAGCAGCCGGACTAGCGGGCTGAACACCGGGGAGCTGTTTTTT. Translation gives CASSRTSGLNTGELFF.

This clonotype showed up just a few times. The chain couples TRBV23-1 to TRBJ1-5; 7 bases agree with TRBD1. TRBV23-1 is annotated as an ORF whose role is uncertain. The ends lost 8 bases at V and 2 bases at J; junction bases unmatched: 9. The CDR3 has 15 amino acids. CDR3 nucleotide sequence: TGCGCCAGCCGACGACAGGGATTGGGCAATCAGCCCCAGCATTTT. Its translation is CASRRQGLGNQPQHF.

There are a few counts of this clonotype. The V gene is TRBV24-1, the J gene TRBJ2-6; perhaps TRBD2 as D (5 bases). Germline CDR1 KGHDR, CDR2 SFDVKD. The V end was cut by 9 bases, the J end by 7 bases, with 18 bases between. The CDR3 extends over 15 amino acids. CDR3 coding DNA: TGTGCCACCGGCGAAGCGGCGGTAGGCGCCAACGTCCTGACTTTC. Residues: CATGEAAVGANVLTF.

The genes are TRBV9 and TRBJ2-2; TRBD1 agrees at 10 bases. The V segment lost 3 bases and the J segment 8 bases; nucleotides outside the gene matches: 7. Germline V CDR1 and CDR2: SGDLS, YYNGEE. This CDR3 spans 15 amino acids. The CDR3 DNA reads TGTGCCAGCAGCGCCGACAGGGGGCGAGGTGGGGAGCTGTTTTTT. It codes for CASSADRGRGGELFF.

The table lists this clonotype with a few counts. This chain uses TRBV7-2 with TRBJ1-2; weak D call: TRBD1 (5 bases). CDR3 length: 15 residues. With 6 bases removed from V and 1 base from J, the gap between germline ends came to 15 bases. In germline, CDR1 is SGHTA, CDR2 FQGNSA. CDR3 in amino acids: CASRQRDGYNYGYTF. CDR3 DNA sequence: TGTGCCAGCAGACAAAGGGACGGCTATAACTATGGCTACACCTTC.